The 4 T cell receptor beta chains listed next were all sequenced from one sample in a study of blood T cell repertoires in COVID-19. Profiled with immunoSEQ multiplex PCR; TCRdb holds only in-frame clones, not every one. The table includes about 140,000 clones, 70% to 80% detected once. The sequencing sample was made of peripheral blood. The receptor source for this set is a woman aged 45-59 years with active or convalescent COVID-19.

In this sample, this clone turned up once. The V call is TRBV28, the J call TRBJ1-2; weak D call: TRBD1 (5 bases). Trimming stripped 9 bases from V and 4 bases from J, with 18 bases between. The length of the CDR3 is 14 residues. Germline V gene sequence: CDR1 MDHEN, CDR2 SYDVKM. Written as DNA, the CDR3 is TGTGCCAGTGAACCTCTGGACAAATTCTATGGCTACACCTTC. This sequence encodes CASEPLDKFYGYTF.

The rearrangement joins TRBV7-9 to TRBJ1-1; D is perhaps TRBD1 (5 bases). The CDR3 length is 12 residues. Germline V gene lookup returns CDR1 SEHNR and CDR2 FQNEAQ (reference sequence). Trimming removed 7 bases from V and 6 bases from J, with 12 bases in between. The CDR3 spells CASNLRQSEAFF. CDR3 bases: TGTGCCAGCAATTTAAGACAGTCTGAAGCTTTCTTT.

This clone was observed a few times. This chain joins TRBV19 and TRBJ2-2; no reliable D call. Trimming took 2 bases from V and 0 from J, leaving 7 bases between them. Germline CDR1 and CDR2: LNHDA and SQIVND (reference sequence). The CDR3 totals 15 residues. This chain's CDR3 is CASSIQLSNTGELFF. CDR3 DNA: TGTGCCAGTAGTATACAACTTTCGAACACCGGGGAGCTGTTTTTT.

DNA for the CDR3: TGCAGTGCTAGTCATCCTAGTTGGGAGACCCAGTACTTC. Translating it yields CSASHPSWETQYF. The chain links TRBV20-1 to TRBJ2-5, with unresolved D. The CDR3 has 13 residues. V shed 3 bases and J shed 5 bases, with 13 bases lying between them. From germline, CDR1 is DFQATT and CDR2 SNEGSKA (reference sequence).